The present T cell receptor (beta chain) was sequenced within a study of shared clonotypes between healthy human individuals (dated by TCRdb to about 2020). Describing the broader study: The cohort included three men and a couple of women between 18 and 49 years of age. For each donor, three plates each were used for CD4 naive and CD4 memory, two plates were used for CD8 naive, and one plate was used for CD8 memory. Blood TCR repertoires of roughly five healthy adults were deeply sequenced to estimate repertoire size and the extent of clonotype sharing between individuals. Different laboratories and diverse techniques were used to prepare libraries and sequence TCR repertoires, to increase sequencing depth and limit assay-specific biases. Between about 0.8 and 9 billion PBMCs per donor were obtained by leukapheresis.

General study outcomes and caveats: Even with the large sequencing depth, rarefaction of the sorted-subset datasets indicated that sequencing was incomplete. Sampling was restricted to blood, and TCR repertoires in tissues likely differ from the TCR repertoires found in blood. Based on pairwise subsampling, the degree of clonotype sharing among donors was expected to be affected by sequencing depth. Because the study included a small number of donors, the genetic and exposure-history diversity represented was limited. Compared with non-shared clonotypes, the clonotypes found in all four sorted-subset donors had higher generation probabilities. Naive subsets generally had larger estimated clonotype richness than memory subsets. When four donors were compared, the shared fraction of clonotypes was around 4.6% for naive CD4, 3.5% to 4% for naive CD8, more than 2% for memory CD4, and about 0.36% for memory CD8.

The germline V gene encodes CDR1 SGHTA and CDR2 FQGNSA. V lost 2 bases and J lost 2 bases; the stretch between them is 3 bases long. Including cysteine and phenylalanine, the CDR3 has 12 amino acids. Of all the DNA, just the CDR3 is kept, 36 bases in frame from base 1. As for this clone: Its antigen is not yet known. Base qualities were left out, and no much larger clone turns up one base away.

Using the deep immunoSEQ assay, TCR CDR3 regions were amplified from genomic DNA by multiplex PCR. Genomic DNA extracted from each cell subset was distributed evenly over all wells of several immunoSEQ 96-well plates, and each plate served as one replicate. Each replicate PCR for sorted subsets received roughly 0.2 ug genomic DNA, equal to tens of thousands of T cell genomes. Purified libraries were measured with a Qubit 3.0 fluorometer, size-checked on a Bioanalyzer 2100, and measured again with the KAPA Library Quantification kit. Every immunoSEQ 96-well plate was sequenced on a separate single-read 150-cycle Illumina NextSeq 550 flow cell. Per the authors' processing: The immunoSEQ output contained only junctional sequences without quality scores, so filtering could not match that applied to full-length reads. Sequences were annotated with PyIR, a Python wrapper for IgBLAST v1.9, using IMGT germline references to assign V/J genes and CDR3. Reads were removed for weak V/J assignments (E-value above 1e-6), missing CDR3, stop codons, out-of-frame junctions, or ambiguous translated residues. A V3J clonotype was defined by an identical inferred V gene, J gene, and CDR3 amino acid sequence. Percentage overlap between repertoires was calculated by dividing the number of shared unique clonotypes by the size of the smaller repertoire. RTK rarefaction, the Chao1 estimator, and Recon v2.1 estimates of unobserved clonotypes were used to assess repertoire richness. Generation probabilities were computed with OLGA for all TCRbeta clonotypes obtained by the gDNA method from several donors. The immuneACCESS repertoire file appears here via TCRdb, limited to in-frame rearrangements. These files lack a portion of the clones; in checked studies, under half of the deficit traces to unresolved V genes, and the cause of the others is not known. V and J calls and clone size are those listed in that table; D and trimming were worked out from the DNA. Across this sample there are about 1.9 million clones, with around 93% seen only once. Approximately 1.7% of the sample comes from the top ten.

CD8 naive samples were CD45RO-negative cells positively selected for CCR7, giving a CD45RA+CCR7+ population that excluded TemRA cells. Healthy HIV-negative adults with no recently reported acute infections or vaccinations were included as donors. All donors were Caucasian adults living in Nashville, Tennessee, USA. Blood was obtained by leukapheresis, after which PBMCs were separated by Ficoll-Histopaque density gradient centrifugation and cryopreserved in liquid nitrogen vapor phase. Purity and quantity of every magnetically sorted T cell population were checked by analytical flow cytometry. Genomic DNA was isolated from each sorted fraction and quantified by UV absorbance on a Nanodrop 2000c.

This chain joins TRBV7-2 to TRBJ2-5; the D gene cannot be resolved reliably. This clonotype was sampled from a man aged 18 to 29 in good health. Some clones in this sample may be carry-over from other donors' samples. Sequencing used naive CD8+ T cells from PBMCs. The label giving this sample's cell subset or site can be read as: CD45RA+CCR7+. For the CDR3, the sequence is CASSLPQETQYF. The nucleotides are TGTGCCAGCAGCTTACCGCAAGAGACCCAGTACTTC.